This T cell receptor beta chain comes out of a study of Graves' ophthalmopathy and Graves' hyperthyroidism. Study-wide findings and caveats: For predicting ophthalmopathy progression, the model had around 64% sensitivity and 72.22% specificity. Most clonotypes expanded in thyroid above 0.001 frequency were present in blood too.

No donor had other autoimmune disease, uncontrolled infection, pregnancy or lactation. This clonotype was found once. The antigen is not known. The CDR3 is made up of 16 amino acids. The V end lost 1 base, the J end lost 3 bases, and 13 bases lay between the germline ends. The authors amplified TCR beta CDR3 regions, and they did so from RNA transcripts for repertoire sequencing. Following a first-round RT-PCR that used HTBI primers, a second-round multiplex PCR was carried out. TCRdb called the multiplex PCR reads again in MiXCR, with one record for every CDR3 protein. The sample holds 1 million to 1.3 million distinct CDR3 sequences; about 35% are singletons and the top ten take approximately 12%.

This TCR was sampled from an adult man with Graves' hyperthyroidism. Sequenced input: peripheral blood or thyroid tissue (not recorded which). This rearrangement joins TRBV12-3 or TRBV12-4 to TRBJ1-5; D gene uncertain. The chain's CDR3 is CASSLVPDTDNQPQHF. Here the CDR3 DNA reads TGTGCCAGCAGTTTAGTACCAGACACCGACAATCAGCCCCAGCATTTT.